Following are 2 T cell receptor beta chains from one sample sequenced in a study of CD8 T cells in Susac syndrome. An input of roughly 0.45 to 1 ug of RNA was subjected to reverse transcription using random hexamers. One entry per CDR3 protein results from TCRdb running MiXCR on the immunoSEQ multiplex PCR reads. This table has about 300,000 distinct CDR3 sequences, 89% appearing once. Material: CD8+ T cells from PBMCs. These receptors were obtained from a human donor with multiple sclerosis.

DNA of the CDR3: TGTGCCAGTAGTATGAGCCGGGAGTTGAACTATGGCTACACCTTC. Its protein product is CASSMSRELNYGYTF. The gene calls are TRBV19 and TRBJ1-2; no firm D call. The CDR3 length is 15 residues. The V gene's germline CDR1 is LNHDA and CDR2 SQIVND (reference sequence). Trimming took 3 bases from V and 2 from J, leaving 13 bases between them.

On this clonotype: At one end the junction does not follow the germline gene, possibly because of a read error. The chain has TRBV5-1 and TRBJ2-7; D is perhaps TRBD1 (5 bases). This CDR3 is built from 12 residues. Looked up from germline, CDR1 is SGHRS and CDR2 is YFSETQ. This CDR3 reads CASSYGQYGQYF. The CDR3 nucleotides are TGCGCCAGCAGCTATGGACAATACGGGCAGTACTTC.